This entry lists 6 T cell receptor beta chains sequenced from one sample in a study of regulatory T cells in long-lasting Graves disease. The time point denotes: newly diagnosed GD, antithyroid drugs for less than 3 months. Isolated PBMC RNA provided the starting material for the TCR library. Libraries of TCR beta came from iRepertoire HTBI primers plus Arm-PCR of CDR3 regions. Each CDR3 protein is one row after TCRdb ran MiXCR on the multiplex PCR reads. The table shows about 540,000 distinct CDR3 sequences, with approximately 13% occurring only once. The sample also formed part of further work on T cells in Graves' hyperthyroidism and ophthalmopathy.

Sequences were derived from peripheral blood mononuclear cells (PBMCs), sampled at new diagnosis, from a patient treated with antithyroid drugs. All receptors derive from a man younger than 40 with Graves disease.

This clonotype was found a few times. This chain's CDR3 is CASSPRSSGANVLTF. CDR3 nucleotide sequence: TGCGCCAGCAGTCCTAGGTCCTCTGGGGCCAACGTCCTGACTTTC. The rearrangement joins TRBV5-1 to TRBJ2-6; no clear D gene. The V gene lost 5 bases and the J gene lost 0 bases, with 9 bases spanning the gap. This CDR3 has 15 residues. The V gene's germline CDR1 is SGHRS and CDR2 YFSETQ.

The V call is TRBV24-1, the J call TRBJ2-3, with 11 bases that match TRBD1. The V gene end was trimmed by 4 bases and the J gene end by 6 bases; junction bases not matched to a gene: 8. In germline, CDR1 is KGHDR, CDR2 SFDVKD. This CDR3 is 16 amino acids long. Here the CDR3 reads CATSDRTGGTFDTQYF. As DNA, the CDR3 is TGTGCCACCAGTGACCGGACAGGGGGCACCTTTGATACGCAGTATTTT.

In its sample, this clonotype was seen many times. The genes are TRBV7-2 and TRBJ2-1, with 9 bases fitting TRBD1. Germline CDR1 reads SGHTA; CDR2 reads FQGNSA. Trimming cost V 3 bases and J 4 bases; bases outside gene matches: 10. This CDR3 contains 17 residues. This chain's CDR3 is CASSFLRGQGFYNEQFF. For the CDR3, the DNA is TGTGCCAGCAGCTTTCTAAGAGGACAGGGGTTTTACAATGAGCAGTTCTTC.

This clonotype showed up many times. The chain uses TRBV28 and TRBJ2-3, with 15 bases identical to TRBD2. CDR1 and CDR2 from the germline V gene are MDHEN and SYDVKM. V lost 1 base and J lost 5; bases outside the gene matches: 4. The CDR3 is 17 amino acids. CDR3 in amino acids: CASSLSGLAGGLDTQYF. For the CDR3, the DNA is TGTGCCAGCAGTTTATCGGGACTAGCGGGAGGTTTAGATACGCAGTATTTT. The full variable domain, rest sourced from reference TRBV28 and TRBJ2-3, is DVKVTQSSRYLVKRTGEKVFLECVQDMDHENMFWYRQDPGLGLRLIYFSYDVKMKEKGDIPEGYSVSREKKERFSLILESASTNQTSMYLCASSLSGLAGGLDTQYFGPGTRLTVL.

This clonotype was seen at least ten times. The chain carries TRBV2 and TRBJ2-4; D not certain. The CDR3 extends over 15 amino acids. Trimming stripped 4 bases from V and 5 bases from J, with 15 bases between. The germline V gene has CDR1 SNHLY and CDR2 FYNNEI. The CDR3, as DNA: TGTGCCAGCAGTGTTCGGCCGGGCGTCGAAAACATTCAGTACTTC. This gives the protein CASSVRPGVENIQYF.

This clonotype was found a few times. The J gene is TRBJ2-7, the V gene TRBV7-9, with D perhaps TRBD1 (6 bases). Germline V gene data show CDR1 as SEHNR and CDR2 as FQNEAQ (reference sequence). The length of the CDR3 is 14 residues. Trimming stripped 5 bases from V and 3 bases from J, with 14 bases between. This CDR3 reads CASSNRQVRYEQYF. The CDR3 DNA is TGTGCCAGCAGCAACAGACAGGTGCGCTACGAGCAGTACTTC. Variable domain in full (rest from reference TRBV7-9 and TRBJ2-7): DTGVSQNPRHKITKRGQNVTFRCDPISEHNRLYWYRQTLGQGPEFLTYFQNEAQLEKSRLLSDRFSAERPKGSFSTLEIQRTEQGDSAMYLCASSNRQVRYEQYFGPGTRLTVT.